A selection of T cell receptor beta chains follows, all from one sample in a study of blood T cell repertoires in COVID-19. The assay was immunoSEQ multiplex PCR, and TCRdb's table has in-frame clones only and misses some. The table records 200,000 to 250,000 clones, roughly 88% of them present only once. The specimen sequenced was peripheral blood. Receptors were obtained from a man aged 80 or over with acute or convalescent COVID-19. The CDR3 runs from the conserved cysteine through the conserved F or W. The order of the fields is D gene, J gene, clone size, V gene, CDR3 DNA, CDR3 protein. D genes are given only for firm matches. Where a row states a size, it is once, few, many or the class of an expanded clone; other rows omit it.

TRBD2 TRBJ2-3 once TRBV5-1 TGCGCCAGCAGCTTAACCGGGACTAGCGGGGGGGCAGCGGATACGCAGTATTTT CASSLTGTSGGAADTQYF
- TRBJ1-5 - TRBV27 TGTGCCAGCAGTTTATCAACGGTCCAGCCCCAGCATTTT CASSLSTVQPQHF
TRBD2 TRBJ2-4 - TRBV4-1 TGCGCCAGCAGCCAAGATCATGGGACTAGCGCAAAAAACATTCAGTACTTC CASSQDHGTSAKNIQYF
- TRBJ2-1 - TRBV27 TGTGCCAGCAGTTCTAGCACGAGCTCCTACAATGAGCAGTTCTTC CASSSSTSSYNEQFF
- TRBJ2-1 - TRBV27 TGTGCCAGCAGTTTAGCAGGGGCCGCTGAGCAGTTCTTC CASSLAGAAEQFF
TRBD2 TRBJ2-1 - TRBV5-4 TGTGCCAGCAGCTTAGGCGGGAGCTCCTACAATGAGCAGTTCTTC CASSLGGSSYNEQFF
TRBD1 TRBJ1-2 - TRBV6-5 TGTGCCAGCAGATCAGAGGGGACAGGCCTCTATGGCTACACCTTC CASRSEGTGLYGYTF
TRBD2 TRBJ2-7 - TRBV29-1 TGCAGCGCCGGAGAGTCTAGCGGGTACTACGAGCAGTACTTC CSAGESSGYYEQYF
- TRBJ1-1 - TRBV6-5 TGTGCCAGCAGTCGCGAAGGACTGGGCGAGACTGAAGCTTTCTTT CASSREGLGETEAFF
- TRBJ1-3 once TRBV5-1 TGCGCCAGCAGCCCCCAGTTGGGAGGCTCTGGAAACACCATATATTTT CASSPQLGGSGNTIYF
- TRBJ2-3 - TRBV29-1 TGCAGCGTTGCAAAGACGGGAGCAACGGATACGCAGTATTTT CSVAKTGATDTQYF
TRBD2 TRBJ2-3 - TRBV7-2 TGTGCCAGCAGCTTAAGGCGGGGGGGCACAGATACGCAGTATTTT CASSLRRGGTDTQYF
- TRBJ1-1 - TRBV6-2/TRBV6-3 TGTGCCAGCAGTTCCTGGGCTGGCAGGGCTAACACTGAAGCTTTCTTT CASSSWAGRANTEAFF
- TRBJ1-2 once TRBV19 TGTGCCAGTAGCCCCCGGAGTGGGGGGAACATATTC CASSPRSGGNIF
- TRBJ2-3 - TRBV3-1/TRBV3-2 TGTGCCAGCAGCCAAAACGTAGCGGTGCCGGGAGATACGCAGTATTTT CASSQNVAVPGDTQYF
- TRBJ2-6 - TRBV7-3 TGTGCCAGCAGCTTAAACAGACCCTCTGGGGCCAACGTCCTGACTTTC CASSLNRPSGANVLTF
- TRBJ1-2 - TRBV5-1 TGCGCCAGCAGCTTGGCCTCGCCAGACTCTTATGGCTACACCTTC CASSLASPDSYGYTF
TRBD1 TRBJ2-7 - TRBV19 TGTGCCAGTAGGGGGGGACAGGATCCCTCTTTCGAGCAGTACTTC CASRGGQDPSFEQYF
TRBD1 TRBJ2-2 - TRBV5-1 TGCGCCAGCAGCCCCGGGACAGGGCTGAACACCGGGGAGCTGTTTTTT CASSPGTGLNTGELFF
- TRBJ1-2 - TRBV27 TGTGCCAGCAGTCCGGGGGACGGATTATATGGCTACACCTTC CASSPGDGLYGYTF
TRBD1 TRBJ1-2 few TRBV6-5 TGTGCCAGCAGTCGACAGGGTGGGGATGGCTACACCTTC CASSRQGGDGYTF
- TRBJ1-5 - TRBV18 TGTGCCAGCTCCGGGGGGGGTTATAGCAATCAGCCCCAGCATTTT CASSGGGYSNQPQHF
TRBD1 TRBJ2-2 - TRBV11-3 TGTGCCAGCAGCTTGGGACAGGGCGACACCGGGGAGCTGTTTTTT CASSLGQGDTGELFF
- TRBJ1-4 - TRBV5-1 TGCGCCAGCAGCTACAAAGGGCAGGGTGATGAAAAACTGTTTTTT CASSYKGQGDEKLFF
TRBD2 TRBJ2-3 - TRBV19 TGTGCCAGTAGTATAGATCTAGCGGGGGCCCCAGATACGCAGTATTTT CASSIDLAGAPDTQYF
TRBD1 TRBJ1-1 - TRBV18 TGTGCCAGCTCACTTACGGGACAGGGATTAAGGGTGAGCACTGAAGCTTTCTTT CASSLTGQGLRVSTEAFF
- TRBJ2-1 - TRBV11-3 TGTGCCAGCAGCTTAGACCCAACGCTGGCACACAATGAGCAGTTCTTC CASSLDPTLAHNEQFF
TRBD2 TRBJ2-1 - TRBV19 TGTGCCAGTCGTTATAGCGGGAGGGGTCGGAAGTTCTTC CASRYSGRGRKFF
TRBD1 TRBJ2-5 - TRBV5-1 TGCGCCAGCAGCTGGTGGGGACAGGAAGAGACCCAGTACTTC CASSWWGQEETQYF
- TRBJ2-1 - TRBV19 TGTGCCAGTAGTATAGAGGGTAGGAGTCTAGCGTGGAATGAGCAGTTCTTC CASSIEGRSLAWNEQFF